Detailed here is one T cell receptor (beta chain). This specimen belongs to a study of T cell changes during pregnancy in multiple sclerosis. V was shortened by 1 base and J by 10 bases, with 14 bases between the two germline ends. CDR3 size: 14 residues. Germline-derived CDR1 and CDR2 are SGHTA and FQGNSA. Using immunoSEQ multiplex PCR, the repertoire was profiled, and TCRdb retains in-frame clones only, with some absent. The sample shows around 88,000 clones, roughly 90% of them seen only once. This clonotype was obtained from a female donor with multiple sclerosis, enrolled in a pregnancy study. Here the sequenced sample was peripheral blood, taken in the first trimester of pregnancy. J is TRBJ1-5 and V is TRBV7-2; D gene ambiguous. CDR3 loop: CASSLVGAGSPQHF. The CDR3 nucleotides read TGTGCCAGCAGCTTAGTGGGAGCGGGGTCCCCCCAGCATTTT. The whole variable domain, filled in from reference TRBV7-2 and TRBJ1-5, reads GAGVSQSPSNKVTEKGKDVELRCDPISGHTALYWYRQSLGQGLEFLIYFQGNSAPDKSGLPSDRFSAERTGGSVSTLTIQRTQQEDSAVYLCASSLVGAGSPQHFGDGTRLSIL.